This TCR beta chain stems from a study of blood T cell repertoires in COVID-19. Study-level information: Collection of acute and convalescent COVID-19 samples took place in the United States, Italy and Spain. T cells, B-cell-depleted T cells, or PBMCs supplied cDNA or gDNA.

Recruited during active infection, patients (from Seattle) were subsequently followed longitudinally. Libraries were prepared by immunoSEQ multiplex PCR; TCRdb keeps only in-frame clonotypes and omits some of them. The data hold about 200,000 clones, with roughly 94% observed a single time. Material for sequencing was peripheral blood. This TCR came from a young man with COVID-19, enrolled during active disease.

CDR3 DNA sequence: TGTGCCACCAGTGACGCGAACCTACAGGGTTTGGTTGCTGAAGCTTTCTTT. Translating gives CATSDANLQGLVAEAFF. The chain carries TRBV24-1 and TRBJ1-1; D perhaps matches TRBD1 (6 bases). This CDR3 comprises 17 residues. Trimming removed 4 bases from V and 6 bases from J, with 23 bases in between. Germline V gene sequence: CDR1 KGHDR, CDR2 SFDVKD.